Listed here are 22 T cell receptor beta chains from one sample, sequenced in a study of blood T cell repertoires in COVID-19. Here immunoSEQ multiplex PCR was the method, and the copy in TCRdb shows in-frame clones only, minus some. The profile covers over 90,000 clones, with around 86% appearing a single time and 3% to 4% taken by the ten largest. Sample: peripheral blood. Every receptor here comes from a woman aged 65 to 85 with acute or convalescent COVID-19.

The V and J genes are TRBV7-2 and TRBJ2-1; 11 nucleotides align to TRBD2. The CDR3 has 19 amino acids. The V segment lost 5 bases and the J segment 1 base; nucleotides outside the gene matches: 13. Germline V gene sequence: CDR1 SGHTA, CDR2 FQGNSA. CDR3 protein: CASSLIPSGRFVSYNEQFF. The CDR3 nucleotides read TGTGCCAGCAGCCTCATCCCTAGCGGGAGGTTTGTATCCTACAATGAGCAGTTCTTC.

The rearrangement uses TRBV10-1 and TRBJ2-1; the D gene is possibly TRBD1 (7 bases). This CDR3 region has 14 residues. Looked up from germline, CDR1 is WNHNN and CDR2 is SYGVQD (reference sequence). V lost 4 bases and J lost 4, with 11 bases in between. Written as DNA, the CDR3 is TGCGCCAGCAGTGGGCAGGGGGGATACAATGAGCAGTTCTTC. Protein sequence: CASSGQGGYNEQFF.

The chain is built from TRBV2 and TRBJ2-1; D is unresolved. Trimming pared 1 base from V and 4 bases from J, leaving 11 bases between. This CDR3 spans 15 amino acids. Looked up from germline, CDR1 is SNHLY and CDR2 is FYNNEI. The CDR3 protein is CASSEGRSGYNEQFF. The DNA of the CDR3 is TGTGCCAGCAGTGAAGGGCGATCGGGTTACAATGAGCAGTTCTTC.

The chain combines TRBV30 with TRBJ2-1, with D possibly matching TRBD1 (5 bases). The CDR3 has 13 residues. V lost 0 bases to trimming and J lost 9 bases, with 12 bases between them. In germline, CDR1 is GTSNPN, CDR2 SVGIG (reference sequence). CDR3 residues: CAWSVRLGAEQFF. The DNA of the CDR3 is TGTGCCTGGAGTGTACGGCTAGGGGCTGAGCAGTTCTTC.

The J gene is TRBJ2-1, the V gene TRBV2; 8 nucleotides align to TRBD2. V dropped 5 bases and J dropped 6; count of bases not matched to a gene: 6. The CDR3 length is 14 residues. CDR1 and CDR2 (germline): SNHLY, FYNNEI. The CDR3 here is CASSTGTSANEQFF. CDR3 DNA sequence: TGTGCCAGCAGTACCGGGACTAGTGCCAATGAGCAGTTCTTC.

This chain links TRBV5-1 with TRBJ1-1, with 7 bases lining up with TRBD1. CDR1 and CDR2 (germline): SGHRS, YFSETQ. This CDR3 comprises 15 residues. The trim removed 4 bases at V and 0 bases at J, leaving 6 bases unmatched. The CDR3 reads CASSGRGQMNTEAFF. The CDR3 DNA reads TGCGCCAGCAGCGGAAGGGGACAGATGAACACTGAAGCTTTCTTT.

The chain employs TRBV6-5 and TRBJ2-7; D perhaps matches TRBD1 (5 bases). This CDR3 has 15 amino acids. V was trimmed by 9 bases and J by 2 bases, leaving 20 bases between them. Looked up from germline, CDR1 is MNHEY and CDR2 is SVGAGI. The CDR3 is CASEIDRKLPYEQYV. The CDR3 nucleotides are TGTGCCAGTGAGATCGACAGAAAACTCCCCTACGAGCAGTACGTC.

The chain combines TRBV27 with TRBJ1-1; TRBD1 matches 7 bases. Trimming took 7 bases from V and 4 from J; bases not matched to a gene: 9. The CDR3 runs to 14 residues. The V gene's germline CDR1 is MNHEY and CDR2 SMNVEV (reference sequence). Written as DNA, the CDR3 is TGTGCCAGCATTGGACGACAGGGTAGCACTGAAGCTTTCTTT. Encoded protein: CASIGRQGSTEAFF.

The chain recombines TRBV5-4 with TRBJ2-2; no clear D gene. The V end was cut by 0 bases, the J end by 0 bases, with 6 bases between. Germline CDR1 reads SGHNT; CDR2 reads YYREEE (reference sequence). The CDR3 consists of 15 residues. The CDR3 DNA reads TGTGCCAGCAGCTTGGTACAGTCGAACACCGGGGAGCTGTTTTTT. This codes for CASSLVQSNTGELFF. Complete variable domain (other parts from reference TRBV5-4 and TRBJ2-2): ETGVTQSPTHLIKTRGQQVTLRCSSQSGHNTVSWYQQALGQGPQFIFQYYREEENGRGNFPPRFSGLQFPNYSSELNVNALELDDSALYLCASSLVQSNTGELFFGEGSRLTVL.

For the CDR3, the DNA is TGTGCCAGCAGGTTGACAGATAATCAGCCCCAGCATTTT. This translates into CASRLTDNQPQHF. The J gene is TRBJ1-5, the V gene TRBV6-5; perhaps TRBD1 as D (5 bases). Germline CDR1 MNHEY, CDR2 SVGAGI. The V gene lost 6 bases and the J gene lost 4 bases, with 10 bases spanning the gap. The CDR3 totals 13 residues.

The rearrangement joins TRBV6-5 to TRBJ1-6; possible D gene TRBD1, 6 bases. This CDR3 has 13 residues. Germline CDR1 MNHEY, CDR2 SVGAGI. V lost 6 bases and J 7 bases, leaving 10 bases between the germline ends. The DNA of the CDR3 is TGTGCCAGCAGGAGACAGGAGAATTCACCCCTCCACTTT. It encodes CASRRQENSPLHF.

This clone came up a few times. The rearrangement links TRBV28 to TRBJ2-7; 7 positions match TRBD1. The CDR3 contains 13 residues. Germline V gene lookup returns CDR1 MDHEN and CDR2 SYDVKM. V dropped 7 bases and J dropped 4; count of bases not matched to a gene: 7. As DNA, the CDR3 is TGTGCCAGCACCGCCGGGACAGTTTACGAGCAGTACTTC. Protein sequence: CASTAGTVYEQYF.

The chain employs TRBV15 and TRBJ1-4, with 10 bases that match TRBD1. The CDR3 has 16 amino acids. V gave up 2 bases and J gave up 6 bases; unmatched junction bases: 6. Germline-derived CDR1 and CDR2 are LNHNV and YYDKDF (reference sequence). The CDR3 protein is CATSRPTGGRDEKLFF. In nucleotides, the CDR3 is TGTGCCACCAGCAGACCGACAGGGGGCAGGGATGAAAAACTGTTTTTT.

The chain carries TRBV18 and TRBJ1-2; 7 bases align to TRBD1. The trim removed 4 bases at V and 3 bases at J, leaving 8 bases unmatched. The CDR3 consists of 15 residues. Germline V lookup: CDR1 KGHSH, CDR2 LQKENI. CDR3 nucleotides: TGTGCCAGCTCACTACTGACAGGGTCTGACTATGGCTACACCTTC. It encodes CASSLLTGSDYGYTF.

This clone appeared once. CDR3 sequence: CASKYLSGRYGGTDTQYF. DNA of the CDR3: TGTGCCAGCAAATATCTGAGCGGGAGGTATGGTGGCACAGATACGCAGTATTTT. J is TRBJ2-3 and V is TRBV27; 9 bases agree with TRBD2. The CDR3 has 18 amino acids. After removal of 7 bases from V and 1 base from J, the junction contained 15 bases not matched to a gene. Germline assignment: CDR1 MNHEY and CDR2 SMNVEV (reference sequence).

CDR3 sequence reads: CASSRGQGVNSPLHF. CDR3 nucleotide sequence: TGTGCCAGCAGCAGGGGACAGGGAGTTAATTCACCCCTCCACTTT. The chain has TRBV5-8 and TRBJ1-6, with 9 bases fitting TRBD1. This CDR3 comprises 15 residues. Germline V CDR1 and CDR2: SGHTS, YDEGEE. V lost 4 bases and J lost 6; bases outside the gene matches: 5.

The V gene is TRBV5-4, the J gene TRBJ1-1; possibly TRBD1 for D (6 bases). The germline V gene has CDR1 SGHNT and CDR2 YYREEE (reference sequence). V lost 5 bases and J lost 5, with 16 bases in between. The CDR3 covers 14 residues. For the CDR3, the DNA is TGTGCCAGCAGACCCGACAGGCCGCGGACTGAAGCTTTCTTT. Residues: CASRPDRPRTEAFF.

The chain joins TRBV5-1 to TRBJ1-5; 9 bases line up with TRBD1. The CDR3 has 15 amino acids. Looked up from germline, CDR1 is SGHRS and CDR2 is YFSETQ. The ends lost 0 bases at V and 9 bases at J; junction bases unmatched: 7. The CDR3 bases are TGCGCCAGCAGCTTGGAGGGACAGGGTAAGTCGCCCCAGCATTTT. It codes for CASSLEGQGKSPQHF.

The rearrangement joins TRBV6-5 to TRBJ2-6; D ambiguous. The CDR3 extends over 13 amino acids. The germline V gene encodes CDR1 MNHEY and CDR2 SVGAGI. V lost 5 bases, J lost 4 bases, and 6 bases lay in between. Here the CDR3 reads CASSLFGANVLTF. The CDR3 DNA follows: TGTGCCAGCAGTCTCTTCGGGGCCAACGTCCTGACTTTC.

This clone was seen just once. The CDR3 region is CASSHSSGGQETQYF. CDR3 coding DNA: TGTGCCAGCAGCCACTCGTCGGGGGGACAAGAGACCCAGTACTTC. The chain has TRBV6-6 and TRBJ2-5; the match to TRBD2 covers 7 bases. CDR1 and CDR2 from the germline V gene are MNHNY and SVGAGI (reference sequence). V lost 6 bases, J lost 2 bases, and 9 bases stayed unmatched. The CDR3 has 15 residues.

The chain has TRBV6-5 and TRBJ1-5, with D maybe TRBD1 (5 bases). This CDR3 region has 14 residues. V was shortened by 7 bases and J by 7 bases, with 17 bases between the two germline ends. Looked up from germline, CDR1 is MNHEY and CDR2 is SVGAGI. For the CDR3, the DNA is TGTGCCAGCATTGCCGGGGGAAACGGGCAGCCCCAGCATTTT. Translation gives CASIAGGNGQPQHF.

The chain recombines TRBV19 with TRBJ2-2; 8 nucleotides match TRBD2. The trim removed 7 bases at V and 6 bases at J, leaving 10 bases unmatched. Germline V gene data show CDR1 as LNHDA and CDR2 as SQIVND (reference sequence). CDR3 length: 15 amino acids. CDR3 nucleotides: TGTGCCAGTATGGAGCGGGAGCCTAAGGCCGGGGAGCTGTTTTTT. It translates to CASMEREPKAGELFF.